This TCR beta chain was captured by sequencing in a study of T cell changes during pregnancy in multiple sclerosis. Data came from immunoSEQ multiplex PCR; TCRdb stores just in-frame clones and leaves some out. The table records 45,000 to 60,000 clones, 90% of them present only once. The CDR3 loop spans 15 amino acids. Germline loops: CDR1 MGHRA, CDR2 YSYEKL. Trimming took off 0 bases at V and 5 bases at J, with 13 bases between the two ends. V and J are TRBV4-1 and TRBJ2-5, with D perhaps TRBD1 (5 bases). This clonotype was sampled from a female donor with multiple sclerosis, enrolled in a pregnancy study. The source material was CD8+ T cells from peripheral blood mononuclear cells, sampled before pregnancy. CDR3 DNA sequence: TGCGCCAGCAGCCAAGACCCCGGACACTTGGAGACCCAGTACTTC. Residues: CASSQDPGHLETQYF.